Below are 24 T cell receptor beta chains sequenced from a single sample in a study of graft-versus-host responses after intestinal transplantation. No cognate antigen is known for these TCRs. Sequencing was performed with immunoSEQ multiplex PCR; in TCRdb, only in-frame clones are kept and a portion is missing. This sample has over 55,000 clones, with under 90% found just once. The material sequenced was unstimulated CD4+ T cells sorted from spleen or lymph node cells, taken before transplant. All receptors derive from a human donor who was the organ donor for an intestinal transplant.

This chain connects TRBV4-3 to TRBJ2-5; TRBD2 agrees at 9 bases. V lost 1 base and J lost 2; bases outside the gene matches: 2. The CDR3 extends over 15 amino acids. Germline CDR1 is LGHNA and CDR2 is YSLEER. The CDR3 sequence is CASSQGGLAQETQYF. CDR3 DNA: TGCGCCAGCAGCCAAGGTGGACTAGCGCAAGAGACCCAGTACTTC.

The V gene is TRBV9, the J gene TRBJ1-6; D gene ambiguous. The ends were cut back, 1 base at V and 7 bases at J, with 9 bases in the middle. Germline loops: CDR1 SGDLS, CDR2 YYNGEE. CDR3 length: 14 amino acids. CDR3 protein: CASSVTTNNSPLHF. The CDR3 DNA sequence: TGTGCCAGCAGCGTAACCACTAACAATTCACCCCTCCACTTT.

The chain combines TRBV7-9 with TRBJ1-6; 10 positions agree with TRBD1. J lost 6 bases, V lost 3 bases, and 5 bases had no gene match. Germline CDR1 reads SEHNR; CDR2 reads FQNEAQ (reference sequence). The CDR3 length is 16 residues. The chain's CDR3 is CASSLFRDRGNSPLHF. The CDR3 coding sequence is TGTGCCAGCAGCTTGTTTCGGGACAGGGGTAATTCACCCCTCCACTTT.

V gene TRBV10-3 combines with J gene TRBJ2-7; 10 bases map to TRBD2. V was pared by 5 bases and J by 0 bases, with 10 bases of the junction left unmatched. CDR3 length: 17 residues. Germline assignment: CDR1 ENHRY and CDR2 SYGVKD. This chain's CDR3 is CAISPGVAGGPSYEQYV. DNA of the CDR3: TGTGCCATCAGTCCGGGAGTAGCGGGGGGACCCTCCTACGAGCAGTACGTC.

The gene calls are TRBV11-2 and TRBJ1-2; D is possibly TRBD1 (5 bases). V was trimmed by 5 bases and J by 7 bases, leaving 8 bases between them. CDR3 size: 11 residues. CDR1 and CDR2 from the germline V gene are SGHAT and FQNNGV. CDR3 DNA: TGTGCCAGCAGCCAGGGCATTGGCTACACCTTC. This encodes CASSQGIGYTF. The full variable domain, rest sourced from reference TRBV11-2 and TRBJ1-2, is EAGVAQSPRYKIIEKRQSVAFWCNPISGHATLYWYQQILGQGPKLLIQFQNNGVVDDSQLPKDRFSAERLKGVDSTLKIQPAKLEDSAVYLCASSQGIGYTFGSGTRLTVV.

The chain employs TRBV29-1 and TRBJ2-1, with a possible D match to TRBD1 (7 bases). This CDR3 region has 10 residues. Germline V gene data show CDR1 as SQVTM and CDR2 as ANQGSEA. With 6 bases removed from V and 12 bases from J, the gap between germline ends came to 12 bases. The CDR3 coding sequence is TGCAGCGTCCGACAGGGAGGGCAGTTCTTC. Its translation is CSVRQGGQFF.

The chain recombines TRBV4-1 with TRBJ2-3; D perhaps matches TRBD1 (6 bases). Trimming took off 1 base at V and 4 bases at J, with 9 bases between the two ends. From germline, CDR1 is MGHRA and CDR2 YSYEKL. The CDR3 spans 14 residues. The CDR3 reads CASSQGTVPDTQYF. Written as DNA, the CDR3 is TGCGCCAGCAGCCAAGGGACAGTTCCAGATACGCAGTATTTT.

This clone was counted a single time. This chain joins TRBV7-8 and TRBJ1-6; 9 positions agree with TRBD1. The trim removed 1 base at V and 10 bases at J, leaving 5 bases unmatched. Germline-derived CDR1 and CDR2 are SGHVS and FQNEAQ. This CDR3 spans 15 amino acids. This chain's CDR3 is CASSLVGTGNSPLHF. DNA for the CDR3: TGTGCCAGCAGCTTAGTGGGGACAGGGAACTCACCCCTCCACTTT.

This chain connects TRBV6-6 to TRBJ2-5, with 8 nucleotides matching TRBD1. The germline gives CDR1 MNHNY, CDR2 SVGAGI (reference sequence). This CDR3 comprises 15 residues. The ends lost 2 bases at V and 1 base at J; junction bases unmatched: 3. CDR3 sequence: CASSYRGQAQETQYF. Written as DNA, the CDR3 is TGTGCCAGCAGTTACAGGGGACAGGCCCAAGAGACCCAGTACTTC.

V and J are TRBV6-1 and TRBJ1-2; no firm D call. The germline V and J ends were trimmed by 1 base and 8 bases, with 14 bases remaining between them. This CDR3 is built from 14 residues. Germline V lookup: CDR1 MNHNS, CDR2 SASEGT. The CDR3: CASSEGPGMKGYTF. Written as DNA, the CDR3 is TGTGCCAGCAGTGAAGGGCCAGGAATGAAGGGCTACACCTTC.

CDR3 nucleotides: TGTGCCAGCAGTGAAGCAGGGGGCTATGGCTACACCTTC. It encodes CASSEAGGYGYTF. The chain recombines TRBV6-5 with TRBJ1-2, with 7 nucleotides matching TRBD1. CDR3 length: 13 residues. Germline CDR1 is MNHEY and CDR2 is SVGAGI. V trimming: 5 bases; J trimming: 4 bases; junction bases outside the gene matches: 4.

This chain connects TRBV15 to TRBJ1-5; D is unresolved. CDR3 size: 15 residues. V shed 2 bases and J shed 2 bases, with 10 bases lying between them. Germline CDR1 and CDR2: LNHNV and YYDKDF (reference sequence). The CDR3 loop is CATSRKIAGNQPQHF. Here the CDR3 DNA reads TGTGCCACCAGCAGAAAGATAGCGGGCAATCAGCCCCAGCATTTT.

V is TRBV6-5 and J is TRBJ1-4; maybe TRBD1 (6 bases). Trimming took off 0 bases at V and 7 bases at J, with 12 bases between the two ends. Germline CDR1 is MNHEY and CDR2 is SVGAGI. The CDR3 contains 15 residues. The CDR3 protein is CASSYSTGRGEKLFF. Here the CDR3 DNA reads TGTGCCAGCAGTTACTCTACAGGGCGAGGTGAAAAACTGTTTTTT.

The chain links TRBV5-3 to TRBJ2-2; D is possibly TRBD2 (5 bases). TRBV5-3 is an ORF, with its function uncertain. The V end lost 3 bases, the J end lost 0 bases, and 12 bases lay between the germline ends. This CDR3 comprises 16 residues. For the CDR3, the DNA is TGTGCCAGAAGCTCCTATCCGGACTCGAACACCGGGGAGCTGTTTTTT. Its protein is CARSSYPDSNTGELFF.

The genes are TRBV10-3 and TRBJ1-1; D is ambiguous. This CDR3 contains 13 residues. CDR1 is ENHRY, CDR2 SYGVKD, per germline. Between the trimmed V and J ends, which lost 5 bases and 5 bases, there was a span of 12 bases. The CDR3 DNA sequence: TGTGCCATCAGTAACCGGGAGGTGACTGAAGCTTTCTTT. Translation: CAISNREVTEAFF.

The chain joins TRBV2 to TRBJ2-5; D is unresolved. This CDR3 comprises 10 residues. The germline CDR1 and CDR2 sequences are SNHLY and FYNNEI. With 7 bases removed from V and 4 bases from J, the gap between germline ends came to 4 bases. In DNA form, the CDR3 reads TGTGCCAGCATCGGAGAGACCCAGTACTTC. Protein: CASIGETQYF.

V and J are TRBV7-9 and TRBJ2-1; unclear D gene. Germline CDR1 reads SEHNR; CDR2 reads FQNEAQ (reference sequence). The CDR3 extends over 11 amino acids. The germline V and J ends were trimmed by 10 bases and 4 bases, with 8 bases remaining between them. The CDR3 DNA sequence: TGTGCCATAGCCCTTTACAATGAGCAGTTCTTC. It codes for CAIALYNEQFF.

V and J are TRBV4-1 and TRBJ2-2; a possible D gene is TRBD1 (5 bases). V lost 0 bases to trimming and J lost 0 bases, with 11 bases between them. Germline loops: CDR1 MGHRA, CDR2 YSYEKL. The CDR3 spans 17 residues. The DNA of the CDR3 is TGCGCCAGCAGCCAAGATTGGGGCTTCGCGAACACCGGGGAGCTGTTTTTT. Encoded protein: CASSQDWGFANTGELFF.

The chain carries TRBV28 and TRBJ2-3; 8 bases are a match to TRBD1. CDR3 size: 15 residues. From germline, CDR1 is MDHEN and CDR2 SYDVKM. With 2 bases clipped from V and 1 base from J, the junction kept 2 bases outside the gene matches. CDR3 coding DNA: TGTGCCAGCAGTTTAGGGGGACAGGGCACAGATACGCAGTATTTT. Translating it yields CASSLGGQGTDTQYF.

This clone has just one count. The chain recombines TRBV5-1 with TRBJ2-2; 13 bases are shared with TRBD2. This CDR3 contains 18 residues. J lost 1 base, V lost 4 bases, and 7 bases had no gene match. Germline lookup yields CDR1 SGHRS and CDR2 YFSETQ. CDR3 loop: CASSRMTSGGQNTGELFF. The CDR3 coding sequence is TGCGCCAGCAGCAGAATGACTAGCGGGGGGCAGAACACCGGGGAGCTGTTTTTT.

The V and J genes are TRBV28 and TRBJ1-1, with TRBD1 matching over 8 bases. J was trimmed by 1 base and V by 6 bases; bases with no gene match: 7. The CDR3 contains 15 residues. Germline V CDR1 and CDR2: MDHEN, SYDVKM. The CDR3 DNA is TGTGCCAGCAGCCCTGAGACAGGGGCGAACACTGAAGCTTTCTTT. This gives the protein CASSPETGANTEAFF.

The chain has TRBV7-2 and TRBJ1-5; possible D gene TRBD1, 6 bases. This CDR3 contains 12 residues. The germline V gene has CDR1 SGHTA and CDR2 FQGNSA. With 8 bases removed from V and 6 bases from J, the gap between germline ends came to 11 bases. The CDR3 DNA reads as TGTGCCAGCGGACAGAGAGGTCAGCCCCAGCATTTT. It specifies CASGQRGQPQHF.

The CDR3 DNA sequence: TGTGCCAGCAGTCCTCCGGCTAGCTCCTACAATGAGCAGTTCTTC. Translated, it gives CASSPPASSYNEQFF. The rearrangement links TRBV28 to TRBJ2-1; the D is unclear. The germline CDR1 and CDR2 sequences are MDHEN and SYDVKM. V was clipped by 5 bases and J by 0 bases, with 11 bases between them. This CDR3 spans 15 amino acids.

The chain recombines TRBV6-4 with TRBJ1-6, with 9 nucleotides matching TRBD1. V lost 3 bases and J lost 3; bases outside the gene matches: 3. Looked up from germline, CDR1 is MRHNA and CDR2 is SNTAGT. There are 16 residues in the CDR3. This chain's CDR3 is CASSETDRGYNSPLHF. Here the CDR3 DNA reads TGTGCCAGCAGTGAAACGGACAGGGGCTATAATTCACCCCTCCACTTT.